These 14 T cell receptor beta chains came from one sample sequenced in a study. TCRdb analysed the 5' RACE reads with MiXCR anew, one entry per CDR3 protein. The sample shows about 6,400 distinct CDR3 sequences, roughly three fifths of them seen only once. Specimen: tumor-infiltrating memory CD4+ T cells sorted from the breast tumor. Noted subset: memory CD4+ T cells, CD4+CD45RO+CD25-. The receptors come from a female donor with breast cancer.

The chain recombines TRBV30 with TRBJ1-2; 7 bases agree with TRBD1. From germline, CDR1 is GTSNPN and CDR2 SVGIG (reference sequence). The V and J ends lost 4 bases and 1 base, in that order; junction bases with no gene match: 6. The CDR3 extends over 14 amino acids. The CDR3: CAWTRDRFNYGYTF. Here the CDR3 DNA reads TGTGCCTGGACCAGGGACAGATTTAACTATGGCTACACCTTC.

J is TRBJ2-3 and V is TRBV5-1, with 8 bases identical to TRBD1. This CDR3 contains 14 residues. V shed 4 bases and J 6 bases; nucleotides not matched to a gene: 7. From germline, CDR1 is SGHRS and CDR2 YFSETQ. The CDR3 coding sequence is TGCGCCAGCAGCGGGGGACAGGCGGAGGATACGCAGTATTTT. It specifies CASSGGQAEDTQYF.

In its sample, this clonotype was seen a few times. V and J are TRBV6-6 and TRBJ2-1; 11 bases match TRBD2. The CDR3 spans 15 residues. CDR1 and CDR2 (germline): MNHNY, SVGAGI (reference sequence). V was clipped by 7 bases and J by 3 bases; unmatched bases: 5. The CDR3 DNA reads as TGTGCCAGCAAACCGCTAGCGGGGGGCTACAATGAGCAGTTCTTC. Its protein product is CASKPLAGGYNEQFF.

The chain has TRBV7-3 and TRBJ2-1; tentative D call: TRBD1 (6 bases). The CDR3 loop spans 12 amino acids. Trimming removed 8 bases from V and 7 bases from J, with 12 bases in between. The V gene's germline CDR1 is SGHTA and CDR2 FQGTGA. CDR3 DNA: TGTGCCAGCGACAGGTCCCGAAATGAGCAGTTCTTC. The encoded protein is CASDRSRNEQFF.

V gene TRBV14 combines with J gene TRBJ2-7; 8 positions agree with TRBD2. The CDR3 is 15 residues long. V was pared by 0 bases and J by 7 bases, with 8 bases of the junction left unmatched. Germline lookup yields CDR1 SGHDN and CDR2 FVKESK. The CDR3 region is CASSQDGRELEEQYF. The CDR3 DNA sequence: TGTGCCAGCAGCCAAGACGGGAGGGAGTTGGAAGAGCAGTACTTC.

The genes are TRBV20-1 and TRBJ2-5; tentatively, D is TRBD1 (6 bases). The V and J ends lost 5 bases and 3 bases respectively, with 19 bases between them. This CDR3 comprises 15 residues. The germline CDR1 and CDR2 sequences are DFQATT and SNEGSKA (reference sequence). The CDR3 sequence: CSAESMTGVEETQYF. The CDR3 region has the DNA TGCAGTGCTGAGAGTATGACAGGAGTCGAAGAGACCCAGTACTTC.

The V gene is TRBV7-8, the J gene TRBJ2-5; D remains unclear. The CDR3 is 13 residues long. Trimming took 5 bases from V and 1 from J, leaving 8 bases between them. The germline V gene has CDR1 SGHVS and CDR2 FQNEAQ. CDR3: CASSAGIQETQYF. In DNA form, the CDR3 reads TGTGCCAGCAGCGCTGGAATCCAAGAGACCCAGTACTTC.

In its sample, this clonotype is medium-sized. This sequence joins TRBV20-1 and TRBJ2-7, with 9 bases lining up with TRBD1. The germline CDR1 and CDR2 sequences are DFQATT and SNEGSKA (reference sequence). The CDR3 length is 16 residues. J gave up 3 bases and V 3 bases, and 12 bases lay outside the gene matches. The DNA for the CDR3 is TGCAGTGCTAGTGCTCCCCGGACAGGGGATATCTACGAGCAGTACTTC. Protein: CSASAPRTGDIYEQYF.

Of note for this clonotype: Because the CDR3 is missing its conserved closing phenylalanine or tryptophan, this is likely a read error. The chain employs TRBV5-1 and TRBJ2-3; D is uncertain. This CDR3 has 13 residues. Germline V gene sequence: CDR1 SGHRS, CDR2 YFSETQ. The V end was cut by 2 bases, the J end by 0 bases, with 4 bases between. The CDR3 loop reads CASSFPSTDTQYL. The CDR3 nucleotides read TGCGCCAGCAGCTTTCCTAGCACAGATACGCAGTATCTT.

This clonotype was counted only a few times. The V gene is TRBV7-2, the J gene TRBJ2-7; 7 bases are shared with TRBD1. This CDR3 has 16 amino acids. Germline CDR1 is SGHTA and CDR2 is FQGNSA. V shed 5 bases, J shed 6 bases, and the junction held 16 bases outside the gene matches. The CDR3 nucleotides are TGTGCCAGCAGCCTGAAACCAGACAGGGTTCGGGGCGAGCAGTACTTC. This translates into CASSLKPDRVRGEQYF. The full variable domain, rest sourced from reference TRBV7-2 and TRBJ2-7, is GAGVSQSPSNKVTEKGKDVELRCDPISGHTALYWYRQSLGQGLEFLIYFQGNSAPDKSGLPSDRFSAERTGGSVSTLTIQRTQQEDSAVYLCASSLKPDRVRGEQYFGPGTRLTVT.

The chain is built from TRBV20-1 and TRBJ1-3, with D unresolved. Germline CDR1 reads DFQATT; CDR2 reads SNEGSKA (reference sequence). This CDR3 is 13 amino acids long. Trimming pared 2 bases from V and 8 bases from J, leaving 13 bases between. This CDR3 is CSARSSLVDTIYF. The CDR3 DNA sequence: TGCAGTGCTAGATCTTCTCTGGTGGACACCATATATTTT.

The chain links TRBV12-3 or TRBV12-4 to TRBJ1-4; 7 bases map to TRBD1. Trimming at V came to 7 bases and at J to 5 bases, leaving 7 bases not matched to a gene. The CDR3 has 14 amino acids. DNA of the CDR3: TGTGCCAGCAAGATCGGGACAGCAAATGAAAAACTGTTTTTT. This encodes CASKIGTANEKLFF.

By frequency in the sample, this clonotype is medium-sized. The rearrangement uses TRBV20-1 and TRBJ2-7; 12 nucleotides line up with TRBD1. Losses at the gene ends were 3 bases for V and 7 bases for J; bases not matched to a gene: 13. The germline CDR1 and CDR2 sequences are DFQATT and SNEGSKA (reference sequence). The CDR3 covers 16 residues. The CDR3 reads CSASDSTGTGGMEQYF. The CDR3 coding sequence is TGCAGTGCTAGCGACTCGACCGGGACAGGGGGCATGGAGCAGTACTTC.

The genes are TRBV20-1 and TRBJ2-7, with 7 bases fitting TRBD2. CDR3 length equals 13 residues. Trimming took 7 bases from V and 2 from J; bases not matched to a gene: 8. Germline CDR1 reads DFQATT; CDR2 reads SNEGSKA (reference sequence). DNA for the CDR3: TGCAGTGGGGAGCGGGACCAAACCTACGAGCAGTACTTC. It yields the protein CSGERDQTYEQYF.